This T cell receptor (beta chain) stems from a study of early T cells in non-severe SARS-CoV-2 infection (dated by TCRdb to 2020 to 2023). The study in broad terms: Bulk RNA from unsorted whole blood was used for TCR sequencing, so alpha and beta chains could not be paired.

Library creation used 5' RACE. TCRdb lists the instrument as NextSeq 500. To correct for sequencing error and PCR bias, the TCR library protocol tagged individual cDNA molecules with unique molecular identifiers. Both TCR alpha and beta chains were sequenced, and tight co-correlation was observed between alpha and beta sequence abundances in each sample. As for the authors' bioinformatics: V gene, J gene and CDR3 annotation of TCR sequences was performed with Decombinator V4. TCRs were defined as expanded if a significant change between any two time points was detected under a Poisson model with p below 0.0001. TCR abundances were normalised to the total number of TCRs sequenced per sample and were expressed as counts per million. TRAV1-2 paired with TRAJ12, TRAJ20 or TRAJ33 defined MAIT TCRs, while TRAV10 paired with TRAJ18 defined iNKT TCRs. VDJdb, accessed 1 November 2021, was searched for CMV, EBV and SARS-CoV-2 annotated TCRs, excluding TCRs annotated for multiple antigens. Using fastp at Q25 and MiXCR, TCRdb reprocessed the public reads and kept productive beta chains. Every distinct CDR3 protein forms one entry, paired with its most common genes and DNA. These V and J calls derive from TCRdb rather than the authors' analysis. The sample data list about 100,000 distinct CDR3 sequences, and roughly an eighth of these were observed just once. 2% to 2.5% of the sample goes to the ten largest clones.

This clonotype has a count of ten or more. What this receptor recognizes is not known. The record has no base qualities; no much larger clone is one base away. The CDR3 measures 17 amino acids from cysteine to phenylalanine. Just CDR3 DNA is preserved here, 51 bases in frame from base 1. CDR1 SGDLS and CDR2 YYNGEE are derived from the germline V gene. V loses 4 bases at its end and J loses 4 bases; junction bases beyond the gene matches: 10. What the study reported, not specific to this receptor: Matching against VDJdb was skewed toward anti-spike CD8 responses, likely underestimated virus-specific expansions, and missed private and CD4 specificities.

Set within a cohort of healthcare workers in London, UK, this nested case-control study involved weekly PCR testing of nasopharyngeal swabs along with blood sampling. Healthcare workers were recruited during the week of the UK lockdown, between 23 and 31 March 2020, and followed weekly for up to about 15 weeks. Here the chain combines TRBV9 and TRBJ2-2; 10 bases in the middle match TRBD1. This TCR was sampled from an adult who was a healthcare worker with PCR-confirmed SARS-CoV-2 infection or an uninfected control (not recorded which). Sequenced sample: whole blood. The DNA reads TGTGCCAGCAGCTTTGACAGGGGGCGTTCGCGCACCGGGGAGCTGTTTTTT. This translates into CASSFDRGRSRTGELFF.